The 16 T cell receptor beta chains below all came from one sample that was sequenced in a study of technical replicates of blood from several donors. Using immunoSEQ multiplex PCR, the repertoire was profiled, and TCRdb retains in-frame clones only, with some absent. Here the sample spans under 85,000 clones, approximately 93% being singletons. Sequencing used T cells isolated from PBMCs. These TCRs come from a human donor in good health.

V gene TRBV5-1 combines with J gene TRBJ2-2; TRBD2 might be the D (5 bases). This CDR3 is 13 amino acids long. Germline V gene data show CDR1 as SGHRS and CDR2 as YFSETQ. Trimming cost V 5 bases and J 2 bases, with 7 bases left between them. The CDR3: CASRRTNTGELFF. The CDR3 DNA follows: TGCGCCAGCAGACGGACTAACACCGGGGAGCTGTTTTTT.

The chain employs TRBV2 and TRBJ1-5; 7 bases fit TRBD1. The CDR3 is 15 residues long. The V gene's germline CDR1 is SNHLY and CDR2 FYNNEI. Trimming removed 1 base from V and 4 bases from J; junction bases left unmatched: 4. CDR3 protein: CASSEDRGYNQPQHF. The CDR3 bases are TGTGCCAGCAGTGAAGACAGGGGTTATAATCAGCCCCAGCATTTT.

The V gene is TRBV19, the J gene TRBJ1-4; the match to TRBD1 covers 9 bases. V lost 6 bases, J lost 7 bases, and 12 bases stayed unmatched. Germline V gene sequence: CDR1 LNHDA, CDR2 SQIVND (reference sequence). This CDR3 region has 16 residues. CDR3 DNA sequence: TGTGCCAGTAGACCGACAACCGGGACAGGGCTTGAAAAACTGTTTTTT. It specifies CASRPTTGTGLEKLFF. The full variable domain, its missing parts supplied by reference TRBV19 and TRBJ1-4, is DGGITQSPKYLFRKEGQNVTLSCEQNLNHDAMYWYRQDPGQGLRLIYYSQIVNDFQKGDIAEGYSVSREKKESFPLTVTSAQKNPTAFYLCASRPTTGTGLEKLFFGSGTQLSVL.

CDR3 sequence (DNA): TGCGCCAGCAGCCAAGATCAGACAGGGACCACAGATACGCAGTATTTT. Translation gives CASSQDQTGTTDTQYF. The chain combines TRBV4-1 with TRBJ2-3; 7 bases agree with TRBD1. The CDR3 is made up of 16 amino acids. Looked up from germline, CDR1 is MGHRA and CDR2 is YSYEKL. Trimming at V came to 0 bases and at J to 2 bases, leaving 5 bases not matched to a gene.

The chain is built from TRBV7-8 and TRBJ1-5; D call uncertain. V gave up 5 bases and J gave up 3 bases, with 14 bases separating them. Germline loops: CDR1 SGHVS, CDR2 FQNEAQ. This CDR3 has 15 amino acids. CDR3 in amino acids: CASSESAQNNQPQHF. The CDR3 DNA sequence: TGTGCCAGCAGCGAAAGTGCGCAAAACAATCAGCCCCAGCATTTT.

The chain carries TRBV6-6 and TRBJ1-3; possibly TRBD1 for D (5 bases). Germline V gene lookup returns CDR1 MNHNY and CDR2 SVGAGI (reference sequence). V was cut by 5 bases and J by 0 bases, with 14 bases left in between. This CDR3 is 16 amino acids long. The CDR3 DNA sequence: TGTGCCAGCAGTCTTCAAGGGGTTTCCTCTGGAAACACCATATATTTT. Translated: CASSLQGVSSGNTIYF.

The chain employs TRBV18 and TRBJ1-4, with D possibly TRBD1 on 5 matching bases. The germline V gene encodes CDR1 KGHSH and CDR2 LQKENI. CDR3 length: 14 residues. With 6 bases removed from V and 4 bases from J, the gap between germline ends came to 12 bases. Here the CDR3 reads CASSHEQDNEKLFF. DNA for the CDR3: TGTGCCAGCTCCCACGAACAGGATAATGAAAAACTGTTTTTT.

The rearrangement uses TRBV10-3 and TRBJ1-5; D gene uncertain. There are 12 residues in the CDR3. The V end was cut by 3 bases, the J end by 6 bases, with 6 bases between. CDR1 and CDR2 (germline): ENHRY, SYGVKD. The CDR3 nucleotides read TGTGCCATCAGTGAAGGGAGTCAGCCCCAGCATTTT. It codes for CAISEGSQPQHF.

The genes are TRBV4-3 and TRBJ2-1; TRBD2 aligns across 7 bases. Germline CDR1 is LGHNA and CDR2 is YSLEER. There are 14 residues in the CDR3. The V gene end was trimmed by 0 bases and the J gene end by 8 bases; junction bases not matched to a gene: 4. CDR3 DNA sequence: TGCGCCAGCAGCCAAGAGGGGGGGGTGGATGAGCAGTTCTTC. Protein product: CASSQEGGVDEQFF.

V usage is TRBV19 and J usage is TRBJ2-7; 9 bases map to TRBD1. The CDR3 sequence is 14 residues long. Germline CDR1 and CDR2: LNHDA and SQIVND (reference sequence). The junction had 6 bases not matched to a gene; V was cut back by 3 bases and J by 6 bases. This CDR3 is CASSIRTGVFEQYF. The DNA of the CDR3 is TGTGCCAGTAGTATTAGGACAGGGGTCTTCGAGCAGTACTTC.

The chain employs TRBV7-9 and TRBJ1-1; 7 bases fit TRBD1. V shed 3 bases and J 6 bases; nucleotides not matched to a gene: 4. The CDR3 runs to 13 residues. Germline CDR1 reads SEHNR; CDR2 reads FQNEAQ (reference sequence). The CDR3 spells CASSFDTGAEAFF. The CDR3 bases are TGTGCCAGCAGCTTCGACACAGGGGCTGAAGCTTTCTTT.

The chain couples TRBV11-2 to TRBJ2-7; no firm D call. CDR1 and CDR2 from the germline V gene are SGHAT and FQNNGV. The CDR3 consists of 14 residues. The V end was cut by 1 base, the J end by 0 bases, with 7 bases between. CDR3 in amino acids: CASSLAASSYEQYF. In DNA form, the CDR3 reads TGTGCCAGCAGCTTAGCCGCGAGCTCCTACGAGCAGTACTTC.

This sequence joins TRBV4-3 and TRBJ2-1; possible D gene TRBD2, 5 bases. Germline loops: CDR1 LGHNA, CDR2 YSLEER. CDR3 length: 11 residues. V lost 3 bases, J lost 10 bases, and 7 bases lay in between. The chain's CDR3 is CASSQPGEQFF. In DNA form, the CDR3 reads TGCGCCAGCAGCCAGCCGGGGGAGCAGTTCTTC.

The chain has TRBV11-3 and TRBJ2-1, with D possibly being TRBD2 (5 bases). The CDR3 totals 16 residues. CDR1 is SGHNT, CDR2 YENEEA, per germline. V shed 1 base and J shed 0 bases, with 10 bases lying between them. The CDR3 region has the DNA TGTGCCAGCAGCTTAGGGCTAGCCGGCTCCTACAATGAGCAGTTCTTC. Encoded protein: CASSLGLAGSYNEQFF.

The rearrangement uses TRBV2 and TRBJ2-2; TRBD2 aligns across 8 bases. After removal of 4 bases from V and 6 bases from J, the junction contained 7 bases not matched to a gene. Per the germline V gene, CDR1 is SNHLY and CDR2 is FYNNEI. This CDR3 has 15 residues. The CDR3 nucleotides read TGTGCCAGCAGTGGGGCCGCGGGAGGTTCCGGGGAGCTGTTTTTT. It translates to CASSGAAGGSGELFF.

The chain combines TRBV19 with TRBJ1-1; possible D gene TRBD1, 5 bases. The germline V and J ends were trimmed by 7 bases and 5 bases, with 11 bases remaining between them. The germline V gene has CDR1 LNHDA and CDR2 SQIVND (reference sequence). This CDR3 contains 12 residues. As DNA, the CDR3 is TGTGCCAGTAAGGGGCCTGGGACTGAAGCTTTCTTT. The encoded protein is CASKGPGTEAFF.